These T cell receptor beta chains were read from a single sample in a study of blood T cell repertoires in COVID-19. Using immunoSEQ multiplex PCR, the repertoire was profiled, and TCRdb retains in-frame clones only, with some absent. The table includes 260,000 or so clones, approximately 88% detected once. Sequences were obtained from PBMCs or T cells enriched from blood (not recorded which). Receptor source: a woman aged 40 to 50 with acute COVID-19. The conserved cysteine and the conserved F or W are not part of the CDR3 here.

V: TRBV7-9; CDR3: ASSPFRVMNTEAF
V: TRBV19; CDR3: ASKLQGLDTEAF
V: TRBV4-2; CDR3: ASSPAGTTEYEQY
V: TRBV28; CDR3: ASNLLGSSYEQY
V: TRBV25-1; CDR3: ASNWDTESEAF
V: TRBV5-1; CDR3: ASSWTSGIYEQY
V: TRBV5-4; CDR3: ASRSGTASHTEAF
V: TRBV7-2; CDR3: AARESTDTQY
V: TRBV27; CDR3: ASSLGKGDNQPQH
V: TRBV15; CDR3: ATSAPLESSYEQY
V: TRBV6-5; CDR3: ASSLDRGGNQPQH
V: TRBV5-8; CDR3: ASSLFGTGHTEAF
V: TRBV9; CDR3: ASSTSRDRGLYTEAF
V: TRBV18; CDR3: ASSPPGQGFHEQY
V: TRBV11-3; CDR3: ASSSGGSGNTIY
V: TRBV2; CDR3: ASSGGGSYNQPQH
V: TRBV10-3; CDR3: AIKEAGESTQY
V: TRBV6-2/TRBV6-3; CDR3: ASSYGTSNTEAF
V: TRBV11-3; CDR3: ASSLSAGPGVVYGYT
V: TRBV30; CDR3: AWSVQGITEAF
V: TRBV3-1/TRBV3-2; CDR3: ASSQGTDSNQPQH
V: TRBV5-1; CDR3: ASSLALGYNEQF
V: TRBV13; CDR3: ASTTREAPTIY
V: TRBV5-1; CDR3: ASSLVLLNNEQF
V: TRBV6-2/TRBV6-3; CDR3: ASSAQLNTEAF
V: TRBV19; CDR3: ASSYDRGGNQPQH
V: TRBV2; CDR3: ASSDTSGKANEQF
V: TRBV9; CDR3: ASSTQGNQPQH
V: TRBV7-2; CDR3: ASRRGTSSKETQY
V: TRBV5-1; CDR3: ASSLSGQGNQPQH
V: TRBV7-9; CDR3: ASSQPGVPTEAF
V: TRBV3-1/TRBV3-2; CDR3: ASSPPRGGSYNEQF
V: TRBV12-3/TRBV12-4; CDR3: ASSRLAYNEQF
V: TRBV5-1; CDR3: ASREDSQETQY
V: TRBV27; CDR3: ASWATGFNEQY
V: TRBV29-1; CDR3: SVAQGRFYNEQF
V: TRBV5-4; CDR3: ASSSPGQGYYGYT
V: TRBV19; CDR3: ASSINGGIEETQY
V: TRBV28; CDR3: ASSARLGRSPGYEQY
V: TRBV29-1; CDR3: SVEEGSGYYGYT
V: TRBV5-1; CDR3: ASSDFSGLRTDTQY
V: TRBV6-6; CDR3: ASMTSGSPGYEQY
V: TRBV28; CDR3: ASRWTGLGELF
V: TRBV10-3; CDR3: AISESTGYYEQY
V: TRBV7-6; CDR3: ASSQYTNAGGPYEQF
V: TRBV15; CDR3: ATSRPIRDRAHGYT
V: TRBV7-2; CDR3: ASSSTGMNEKLF
V: TRBV11-3; CDR3: ASSLPTGLKTEAF
V: TRBV10-3; CDR3: AISESGGLDGELF
V: TRBV5-4; CDR3: ASSLLQGRAEAF
V: TRBV30; CDR3: AWNPGQGAYEQY
V: TRBV6-2/TRBV6-3; CDR3: ASSYGGTDTQY
V: TRBV7-9; CDR3: ASSLPTGRNSPLH